Below, one T cell receptor beta chain is given with its context. The antigen remains undetermined. From PBMCs, CD4+ and CD8+ T cells were sorted. This sample was taken from a study of CD8+ T cells in alopecia areata. Background on the study: It was 6 to 18 months of tofacitinib, and then there were 6 months off drug.

Study findings and constraints: In patients, TCRs were shared less clearly than in mice, and HLA may possibly be involved. An increase in clonality over normal scalp was evident in lesional scalp, especially alopecia totalis/universalis.

RNA extraction and reverse transcription yielded cDNA as sequencing template. The assay was immunoSEQ multiplex PCR, and TCRdb's table has in-frame clones only and misses some. The sample lists 100,000 to 150,000 clones; about 49% were seen once. The receptor comes from a human donor with alopecia areata. The starting material was CD8+ T cells sorted from blood, obtained at week 0.

This CDR3 is CSVEAWDGTDNYGYTF. Written as DNA, the CDR3 is TGCAGCGTTGAAGCCTGGGATGGGACCGATAACTATGGCTACACCTTC. This chain joins TRBV29-1 and TRBJ1-2, with TRBD1 as a possible D gene (5 bases). The CDR3 length is 16 residues. Germline-derived CDR1 and CDR2 are SQVTM and ANQGSEA. Trimming stripped 1 base from V and 1 base from J, with 16 bases between.